This T cell receptor (beta chain) appears in the sequencing data of a study of cytomegalovirus exposure and HLA in healthy donors. Study-wide results and caveats: Earlier analysis yielded a pattern in which most TCR beta V segments were productive about 90% or about 30% of the time. Differences between HLA loci emerged in a later analysis of TCR association rates, with DRB1 most and HLA-C fewest.

13 Jbeta primers and 60 Vbeta primers were used for the PCR. Sequenced by immunoSEQ multiplex PCR; TCRdb stores in-frame clones only, minus some. The sample has about 160,000 clones. Germline lookup yields CDR1 LGHNA and CDR2 YNFKEQ. This CDR3 region has 13 residues. Trimming left V 5 bases short and J 0 bases short, with 7 bases between. Regarding this clone: Antigen: not known.

This clonotype originated in a woman between 45 and 65 years old in good health and CMV-seronegative. Sequenced material: PBMCs. This chain connects TRBV4-2 to TRBJ1-2; D not resolved. The CDR3: CASSYGTNYGYTF. CDR3 in DNA: TGTGCCAGCAGCTACGGGACTAACTATGGCTACACCTTC.